This entry lists 27 T cell receptor beta chains sequenced from one sample in a study of blood T cell repertoires in COVID-19 (dated by TCRdb to about 2020). Library preparation was by the immunoSEQ multiplex PCR assay. TCRdb took over this immuneACCESS table, retaining in-frame rearrangements with V and J assigned. Such tables are incomplete; in checked studies, under half of the missing clones stem from an unresolved V gene, and the remainder is unexplained. This sample is represented by around 250,000 clones; around 86% of them were singletons. The top ten clonotypes cover approximately 9.7% of the sample. Sequenced: peripheral blood. The receptors derive from a middle-aged man with active or convalescent COVID-19.

The chain has TRBV19 and TRBJ1-3; 7 positions match TRBD1. Germline V gives CDR1 LNHDA, CDR2 SQIVND (reference sequence). J lost 0 bases, V lost 6 bases, and 5 bases had no gene match. The length of the CDR3 is 15 residues. CDR3 sequence: CASSLGQNSGNTIYF. CDR3 in DNA: TGTGCCAGTAGCCTGGGACAGAACTCTGGAAACACCATATATTTT.

This clone was observed a handful of times. The rearrangement joins TRBV24-1 to TRBJ1-5; 10 nucleotides align to TRBD1. The length of the CDR3 is 16 residues. The germline CDR1 and CDR2 sequences are KGHDR and SFDVKD. The V and J ends lost 6 bases and 3 bases, in that order; junction bases with no gene match: 7. Here the CDR3 reads CATSPSGQGYNQPQHF. The CDR3 nucleotides are TGTGCCACCAGTCCTTCGGGACAGGGGTACAATCAGCCCCAGCATTTT.

This clone turned up a few times. V usage is TRBV5-4 and J usage is TRBJ2-2; maybe TRBD1 (6 bases). The CDR3 totals 16 residues. Trimming stripped 0 bases from V and 0 bases from J, with 9 bases between. Germline CDR1 is SGHNT and CDR2 is YYREEE (reference sequence). The DNA for the CDR3 is TGTGCCAGCAGCTTGGCAGGGACATCGAACACCGGGGAGCTGTTTTTT. Protein: CASSLAGTSNTGELFF.

The V call is TRBV29-1, the J call TRBJ1-3; the D gene is possibly TRBD1 (5 bases). With 5 bases removed from V and 0 bases from J, the gap between germline ends came to 8 bases. Germline V gene lookup returns CDR1 SQVTM and CDR2 ANQGSEA. CDR3 length equals 13 residues. The CDR3 here is CSVRGGSGNTIYF. The CDR3 DNA sequence: TGCAGCGTTCGGGGGGGCTCTGGAAACACCATATATTTT.

The V and J genes are TRBV7-9 and TRBJ1-5; weak D call: TRBD1 (5 bases). This CDR3 contains 13 residues. Trimming cost V 5 bases and J 9 bases, with 14 bases left between them. Germline CDR1 is SEHNR and CDR2 is FQNEAQ (reference sequence). CDR3 region: CASSAGSGAPQHF. The CDR3 DNA is TGTGCCAGCAGCGCCGGATCTGGGGCGCCCCAGCATTTT.

This clone was observed a handful of times. V and J are TRBV29-1 and TRBJ2-3, with 9 bases that match TRBD2. The germline CDR1 and CDR2 sequences are SQVTM and ANQGSEA. The V gene end was trimmed by 3 bases and the J gene end by 4 bases; junction bases not matched to a gene: 5. The CDR3 consists of 14 residues. CDR3 DNA sequence: TGCAGCGTTGACGTTAGCGGGGGCTCAGATACGCAGTATTTT. Protein: CSVDVSGGSDTQYF.

The chain couples TRBV3-1 (or the pseudogene TRBV3-2) to TRBJ1-2; TRBD1 might be the D (5 bases). In germline, CDR1 is LGHDT, CDR2 YNNKEL (reference sequence). The CDR3 is 16 amino acids. Deletions cut 1 base from V and 4 bases from J, with 16 bases between. CDR3 amino acids: CASSQGSGVGGYGYTF. The CDR3 region has the DNA TGTGCCAGCAGCCAAGGTTCGGGGGTGGGAGGCTATGGCTACACCTTC.

The chain links TRBV5-5 to TRBJ1-2; D uncertain. There are 14 residues in the CDR3. Germline V lookup: CDR1 SGHKS, CDR2 YYEKEE (reference sequence). Trimming cost V 2 bases and J 0 bases, with 8 bases left between them. In DNA form, the CDR3 reads TGTGCCAGCAGCTTTTCGGGAGCTAACTATGGCTACACCTTC. This encodes CASSFSGANYGYTF.

To note about this clone: This same CDR3 is encoded by further DNA sequences in the sample. CDR3 region: CASSLGGEETQYF. The CDR3 DNA sequence: TGTGCCAGCAGCTTAGGGGGGGAAGAGACCCAGTACTTC. The chain employs TRBV11-3 and TRBJ2-5, with TRBD2 as a possible D gene (6 bases). The CDR3 consists of 13 residues. Trimming removed 1 base at V and 3 bases at J, with 6 bases between. CDR1 is SGHNT, CDR2 YENEEA, per germline.

This clone was recorded once. The rearrangement uses TRBV19 and TRBJ1-1; 8 bases map to TRBD1. After removal of 8 bases from V and 1 base from J, the junction contained 6 bases not matched to a gene. The CDR3 is 14 amino acids. Germline CDR1 LNHDA, CDR2 SQIVND (reference sequence). The CDR3 protein is CASSLGTGNTEAFF. The CDR3 DNA follows: TGTGCCAGTTCGTTGGGGACAGGGAACACTGAAGCTTTCTTT.

The chain employs TRBV4-1 and TRBJ1-1; D is perhaps TRBD1 (5 bases). V was cut by 3 bases and J by 8 bases, with 13 bases left in between. The CDR3 runs to 13 residues. Germline V gene sequence: CDR1 MGHRA, CDR2 YSYEKL. CDR3 bases: TGCGCCAGCAGCCACCCAGGGTCGGCGGAAGCTTTCTTT. Translating it yields CASSHPGSAEAFF.

The gene calls are TRBV6-5 and TRBJ1-4; no reliable D call. From germline, CDR1 is MNHEY and CDR2 SVGAGI. V lost 6 bases and J lost 10, with 18 bases in between. CDR3 size: 14 residues. The CDR3 DNA follows: TGTGCCAGCAGCGCCGGGAGCTATGGAGGAAAACTGTTTTTT. Amino acid sequence: CASSAGSYGGKLFF.

The sample holds a few counts of this clone. The chain uses TRBV7-6 and TRBJ1-4; D is perhaps TRBD1 (5 bases). Trimming cost V 1 base and J 7 bases, with 13 bases left between them. This CDR3 spans 15 amino acids. Germline V gene data show CDR1 as SGHVS and CDR2 as FNYEAQ. This CDR3 is CASSLGGSRGEKLFF. For the CDR3, the DNA is TGTGCCAGCAGCTTAGGAGGATCAAGGGGTGAAAAACTGTTTTTT.

The chain employs TRBV10-3 and TRBJ2-6, with D possibly being TRBD2 (5 bases). Germline-derived CDR1 and CDR2 are ENHRY and SYGVKD. Trimming pared 4 bases from V and 0 bases from J, leaving 16 bases between. CDR3 length: 18 amino acids. CDR3 coding DNA: TGTGCCATCAGTGGAGGACTGTCCACCCTCTCTGGGGCCAACGTCCTGACTTTC. Encoded protein: CAISGGLSTLSGANVLTF.

This chain uses TRBV5-4 with TRBJ2-3, with unresolved D. Trimming pared 4 bases from V and 0 bases from J, leaving 3 bases between. This CDR3 comprises 12 residues. CDR1 is SGHNT, CDR2 YYREEE, per germline (reference sequence). CDR3 bases: TGTGCCAGCAGCCTCAGCACAGATACGCAGTATTTT. Translation: CASSLSTDTQYF.

The chain is built from TRBV25-1 and TRBJ2-3; 16 bases align to TRBD2. Germline trimming cut 4 bases from V and 8 bases from J; bases unmatched to any gene: 3. CDR3 length equals 15 residues. In germline, CDR1 is MGHDK, CDR2 SYGVNS. CDR3 in amino acids: CASSAGTSGGATQYF. The DNA of the CDR3 is TGTGCCAGCAGTGCCGGGACTAGCGGGGGGGCTACGCAGTATTTT.

This chain links TRBV9 with TRBJ2-7; D is undetermined. Trimming cost V 0 bases and J 4 bases, with 14 bases left between them. Per the germline V gene, CDR1 is SGDLS and CDR2 is YYNGEE. The CDR3 has 15 residues. The CDR3: CASSVGTGGPYEQYF. The CDR3 DNA reads TGTGCCAGCAGCGTAGGAACCGGTGGGCCTTACGAGCAGTACTTC.

V and J are TRBV5-4 and TRBJ2-5; 8 positions match TRBD2. The trim removed 4 bases at V and 5 bases at J, leaving 16 bases unmatched. Germline assignment: CDR1 SGHNT and CDR2 YYREEE (reference sequence). The CDR3 contains 17 residues. CDR3 bases: TGTGCCAGCAGCCTACTCGAGACTAGCGATTTTGGGGAGACCCAGTACTTC. Amino acids: CASSLLETSDFGETQYF.

This chain uses TRBV7-2 with TRBJ1-5, with D unresolved. The V end was cut by 2 bases, the J end by 6 bases, with 8 bases between. From germline, CDR1 is SGHTA and CDR2 FQGNSA. This CDR3 contains 13 residues. CDR3 coding DNA: TGTGCCAGCAGCTTAATGCAGTCTCAGCCCCAGCATTTT. Amino acid sequence: CASSLMQSQPQHF.

The chain employs TRBV12-3 or TRBV12-4 and TRBJ1-1; D is uncertain. This CDR3 has 13 residues. V gave up 3 bases and J gave up 1 base, with 6 bases separating them. Here the CDR3 DNA reads TGTGCCAGCAGTTTTGAGGGGAACACTGAAGCTTTCTTT. Its protein is CASSFEGNTEAFF.

This clone turned up a few times. The chain combines TRBV5-1 with TRBJ1-6; no clear D. CDR1 is SGHRS, CDR2 YFSETQ, per germline. Trimming left V 4 bases short and J 7 bases short, with 15 bases between. The CDR3 runs to 15 residues. Here the CDR3 DNA reads TGCGCCAGCAGCCCGAACACGGACTCCAATTCACCCCTCCACTTT. The encoded protein is CASSPNTDSNSPLHF.

This rearrangement joins TRBV4-1 to TRBJ2-3; 11 bases are shared with TRBD1. Germline V lookup: CDR1 MGHRA, CDR2 YSYEKL. V shed 5 bases, J shed 3 bases, and the junction held 4 bases outside the gene matches. This CDR3 has 15 residues. CDR3 in amino acids: CASSYRDRGTDTQYF. The CDR3 DNA reads TGCGCCAGCAGCTATAGGGACAGGGGGACAGATACGCAGTATTTT.

The CDR3 here is CASSPGQGAYEQYF. DNA for the CDR3: TGTGCCAGCAGCCCGGGACAGGGGGCCTACGAGCAGTACTTC. The chain has TRBV5-4 and TRBJ2-7, with 11 bases that match TRBD1. This CDR3 has 14 residues. CDR1 and CDR2 (germline): SGHNT, YYREEE (reference sequence). J lost 2 bases, V lost 4 bases, and 2 bases had no gene match. Full variable domain (missing parts from reference TRBV5-4 and TRBJ2-7): ETGVTQSPTHLIKTRGQQVTLRCSSQSGHNTVSWYQQALGQGPQFIFQYYREEENGRGNFPPRFSGLQFPNYSSELNVNALELDDSALYLCASSPGQGAYEQYFGPGTRLTVT.

The V and J genes are TRBV5-1 and TRBJ1-6; 8 bases line up with TRBD1. Germline CDR1 and CDR2: SGHRS and YFSETQ. After removal of 3 bases from V and 10 bases from J, the junction contained 6 bases not matched to a gene. The CDR3 contains 14 residues. DNA for the CDR3: TGCGCCAGCAGCTCCGGACAGGGACGGTCACCCCTCCACTTT. It encodes CASSSGQGRSPLHF.

The chain carries TRBV3-1 (or the pseudogene TRBV3-2) and TRBJ2-3, with a tentative D call TRBD2 (5 bases). Trimming left V 4 bases short and J 6 bases short, with 20 bases between. The CDR3 runs to 16 residues. Germline V gene sequence: CDR1 LGHDT, CDR2 YNNKEL (reference sequence). The CDR3: CASSRTPPGGWDTQYF. CDR3 DNA sequence: TGTGCCAGCAGCCGAACACCCCCAGGCGGGTGGGATACGCAGTATTTT.

DNA for the CDR3: TGTGCCAGCTCACCTTCTGCGACAGGCAAACGCACAGATACGCAGTATTTT. It yields the protein CASSPSATGKRTDTQYF. The chain recombines TRBV18 with TRBJ2-3; the D gene is possibly TRBD1 (6 bases). The CDR3 contains 17 residues. Trimming stripped 3 bases from V and 1 base from J, with 17 bases between. Germline CDR1 KGHSH, CDR2 LQKENI.

In DNA form, the CDR3 reads TGCGCCAGCAGCTTGTCTAGGGACGGACAGGGAGCAGCTTTCTTT. Protein product: CASSLSRDGQGAAFF. The gene calls are TRBV5-1 and TRBJ1-1; TRBD1 aligns across 8 bases. The V gene's germline CDR1 is SGHRS and CDR2 YFSETQ. This CDR3 is built from 15 residues. The junction had 12 bases not matched to a gene; V was cut back by 1 base and J by 10 bases.